The TCR beta chain described here comes from a study of blood T cell repertoires in COVID-19. Study overall: Some COVID-19 samples were acute and others convalescent; all came from the United States, Italy and Spain. PBMCs, B-cell-depleted T cells, or T cells were the source of the cDNA or gDNA that made up the material.

The CDR3 runs to 15 residues. V was pared by 1 base and J by 0 bases, with 10 bases between. The germline V gene encodes CDR1 SGHRS and CDR2 YFSETQ. As handled by the study authors: Reference gene primer amplification gave estimated nucleated cell counts. TCRdb keeps only in-frame clones here, not all; method: immunoSEQ multiplex PCR. The V and J calls and clone size are taken from that table; D and trimming were inferred from the DNA. The sample yields about 140,000 clones, more than 80% seen once. The sequenced sample consisted of peripheral blood. The sequence derives from a human donor in a cohort sampled during active COVID-19. This sequence joins TRBV5-1 and TRBJ1-1; D is ambiguous. This chain's CDR3 is CASSLYVSVNTEAFF. The CDR3 DNA follows: TGCGCCAGCAGCTTGTATGTCAGCGTGAACACTGAAGCTTTCTTT.